These T cell receptor beta chains were read from a single sample in a study of Graves' ophthalmopathy and Graves' hyperthyroidism. MiXCR, run by TCRdb on the multiplex PCR reads, gives a single entry per CDR3 protein. The table shows about 660,000 distinct CDR3 sequences, with under 50% occurring only once. Material for sequencing was peripheral blood. Receptors originate from an adult man with Graves' ophthalmopathy. The CDR3 runs from the conserved cysteine through the conserved F or W. The D gene is left open where the match is weak. Clone sizes are given selectively: once, few, many, or a class where the clone is expanded.

d_call,clone_size,cdr3_length,j_call,v_call,cdr3_aa,cdr3_nt
TRBD1,few,13,TRBJ1-4,TRBV7-9,CASRTGANEKLFF,TGTGCCAGCAGGACAGGGGCTAATGAAAAACTGTTTTTT
-,many,14,TRBJ1-6,TRBV6-5,CASSYGAGSSPLHF,TGTGCCAGCAGTTACGGGGCAGGCTCTTCACCCCTCCACTTT
TRBD1,-,14,TRBJ1-2,TRBV4-2,CASSQAGQNYGYTF,TGTGCCAGCAGCCAAGCGGGACAGAACTATGGCTACACCTTC
TRBD1,-,15,TRBJ2-1,TRBV7-9,CASSLAQGAHNEQFF,TGCGCCAGCAGCTTAGCCCAGGGGGCGCACAATGAGCAGTTCTTC
-,many,15,TRBJ2-7,TRBV20-1,CSAGATGRGSYEQYF,TGCAGTGCAGGTGCTACAGGGAGAGGCTCCTACGAGCAGTACTTC
-,-,15,TRBJ1-3,TRBV10-3,CAISEDGHSGNTIYF,TGTGCCATCAGTGAGGACGGCCACTCTGGAAACACCATATATTTT
-,many,12,TRBJ2-7,TRBV12-3/TRBV12-4,CASSLDANEQYF,TGTGCCAGCAGTTTGGACGCGAACGAGCAGTACTTC
-,many,15,TRBJ1-5,TRBV11-2,CASSQGAGGNQPQHF,TGTGCCAGCAGCCAAGGAGCAGGTGGCAATCAGCCCCAGCATTTT
-,many,15,TRBJ2-5,TRBV7-9,CASSFPGRPQVAQYF,TGTGCCAGCAGCTTTCCGGGACGGCCCCAAGTGGCCCAGTACTTC
-,-,12,TRBJ2-7,TRBV6-2/TRBV6-3,CASSLSRVEQYF,TGTGCCAGCAGCCTAAGCAGGGTCGAGCAGTACTTC
-,-,14,TRBJ1-4,TRBV2,CASSVRATNEKLFF,TGTGCCAGCAGTGTCCGGGCAACTAATGAAAAACTGTTTTTT
-,many,15,TRBJ1-4,TRBV2,CASSDGETGTEKLFF,TGTGCCAGCAGTGACGGGGAGACTGGGACTGAAAAACTGTTTTTT
-,few,14,TRBJ2-7,TRBV5-4,CASSFRESGTEQYF,TGTGCCAGCAGCTTTCGGGAATCAGGAACCGAGCAGTACTTC
TRBD1,-,16,TRBJ2-5,TRBV15,CATSITGTGENQPQYF,TGTGCCACCAGCATAACCGGGACAGGGGAAAATCAGCCCCAGTACTTC
-,-,16,TRBJ2-2,TRBV7-2,CASSPQVQENTGELFF,TGTGCCAGCAGCCCCCAGGTACAGGAGAACACCGGGGAGCTGTTTTTT
TRBD2,few,15,TRBJ2-7,TRBV6-6,CASSPRLAGGREQYF,TGTGCCAGCAGCCCCAGACTAGCGGGAGGCCGCGAGCAGTACTTC
-,-,13,TRBJ1-6,TRBV6-1,CASSEGESSPLHF,TGTGCCAGCAGTGAAGGGGAATCTTCACCCCTCCACTTT
-,-,15,TRBJ1-1,TRBV30,CAWSVLSEGDTEAFF,TGTGCCTGGAGTGTCTTATCCGAGGGGGACACTGAAGCTTTCTTT
-,-,10,TRBJ2-6,TRBV29-1,CSTRDNVLTF,TGCAGCACGCGGGACAACGTCCTGACTTTC
TRBD2,-,19,TRBJ2-2,TRBV7-9,CASNLKALAGRTRAGELFF,TGTGCCAGCAACCTAAAGGCCCTAGCGGGGCGAACCCGCGCCGGGGAGCTGTTTTTT
TRBD2,few,17,TRBJ2-5,TRBV7-2,CASSKWTSGGAQETQYF,TGTGCCAGCAGCAAATGGACTAGCGGGGGGGCCCAGGAGACCCAGTACTTC
TRBD2,-,15,TRBJ2-1,TRBV2,CASKGLAGVYNEQFF,TGTGCCAGCAAGGGTCTAGCGGGGGTTTACAATGAGCAGTTCTTC
TRBD1,-,15,TRBJ2-2,TRBV19,CASGRWTGDTGELFF,TGTGCCAGTGGCCGATGGACAGGAGACACCGGGGAGCTGTTTTTT
TRBD2,-,15,TRBJ2-7,TRBV20-1,CSARATSGYTYEQYF,TGCAGTGCTAGAGCGACTAGCGGATATACTTACGAGCAGTACTTC
-,few,12,TRBJ1-2,TRBV7-2,CAWSYDPYGYTF,TGTGCCTGGAGCTACGACCCGTATGGCTACACCTTC
TRBD1,-,18,TRBJ1-2,TRBV7-9,CASSYGQGGFFLNYGYTF,TGTGCCAGCAGTTACGGACAGGGCGGCTTTTTCTTAAACTATGGCTACACCTTC
-,-,13,TRBJ1-2,TRBV29-1,CSVERRAIYGYTF,TGCAGCGTTGAACGCAGGGCAATCTATGGCTACACCTTC
-,-,10,TRBJ2-2,TRBV29-1,CSSGTWELFF,TGCAGCTCAGGAACCTGGGAGCTGTTTTTT
-,-,11,TRBJ2-7,TRBV29-1,CSTLFGLAWYF,TGCAGCACCCTCTTCGGTCTAGCATGGTACTTC
TRBD1,-,15,TRBJ2-5,TRBV2,CASEGTGSVAETQYF,TGTGCCAGTGAGGGGACAGGGTCGGTGGCGGAGACCCAGTACTTC
TRBD1,-,16,TRBJ2-5,TRBV20-1,CSASSSDRGGQETQYF,TGCAGTGCCAGCAGCTCAGACAGGGGTGGCCAAGAGACCCAGTACTTC
-,once,12,TRBJ2-1,TRBV25-1,CASSHPGDEQFF,TGTGCCAGCAGCCATCCGGGTGATGAGCAGTTCTTC
-,many,18,TRBJ2-5,TRBV10-3,CAISAARSGGVGQETQYF,TGTGCCATCAGTGCTGCGCGAAGTGGTGGCGTGGGCCAAGAGACCCAGTACTTC
-,-,14,TRBJ2-5,TRBV2,CASSGRGARETQYF,TGTGCCAGCAGTGGTAGGGGAGCTAGGGAGACCCAGTACTTC
-,many,13,TRBJ1-1,TRBV20-1,CSASKWEGTEAFF,TGCAGTGCTAGTAAATGGGAAGGCACTGAAGCTTTCTTT
-,many,12,TRBJ1-1,TRBV20-1,CSARVRGTEAFF,TGCAGTGCTAGAGTTAGGGGCACTGAAGCTTTCTTT
-,-,15,TRBJ1-2,TRBV29-1,CSVGRRREGDYGYTF,TGCAGCGTTGGACGGCGTAGGGAAGGGGACTATGGCTACACCTTC
TRBD2,-,16,TRBJ2-1,TRBV7-9,CASSLANGRAVDEQFF,TGTGCCAGCAGCTTAGCAAACGGGAGGGCCGTGGATGAGCAGTTCTTC
TRBD1,many,13,TRBJ1-1,TRBV19,CASSAGGITEAFF,TGTGCCAGTAGTGCAGGGGGGATCACTGAAGCTTTCTTT
-,-,12,TRBJ2-3,TRBV20-1,CSAKAGTDTQYF,TGCAGTGCAAAAGCAGGGACAGATACGCAGTATTTT
-,-,13,TRBJ1-3,TRBV30,CAWSPYPGNTIYF,TGTGCCTGGAGTCCCTATCCTGGAAACACCATATATTTT
TRBD2,few,14,TRBJ2-5,TRBV5-6,CASSLALAGETQYF,TGTGCCAGCAGCTTGGCGCTAGCGGGAGAGACCCAGTACTTC
TRBD1,many,16,TRBJ2-3,TRBV25-1,CASSDAGQGYTDTQYF,TGTGCCAGCAGTGATGCGGGACAGGGATACACAGATACGCAGTATTTT
-,many,17,TRBJ2-6,TRBV7-8,CASSVRDITSGANVLTF,TGTGCCAGCAGCGTCCGGGACATTACCTCTGGGGCCAACGTCCTGACTTTC
-,-,11,TRBJ2-5,TRBV29-1,CSVEGGQPQYF,TGCAGCGTTGAAGGGGGGCAGCCCCAGTACTTC
-,-,14,TRBJ1-3,TRBV6-5,CASSDATSGNTIYF,TGTGCCAGCAGCGACGCCACCTCTGGAAACACCATATATTTT
TRBD2,-,13,TRBJ2-3,TRBV2,CAGRGGSTTTQYF,TGTGCCGGCCGGGGGGGGTCCACAACTACGCAGTATTTT
TRBD1,many,14,TRBJ1-2,TRBV14,CASSLDRDDYGYTF,TGTGCCAGCAGCCTTGACAGGGACGACTATGGCTACACCTTC
TRBD2,many,16,TRBJ2-6,TRBV10-3,CASSERGGDGANVLTF,TGTGCCAGCAGTGAACGTGGGGGGGACGGGGCCAACGTCCTGACTTTC
TRBD1,many,16,TRBJ2-2,TRBV24-1,CATSDGPGQGTGELFF,TGTGCCACCAGTGACGGTCCGGGACAGGGCACCGGGGAGCTGTTTTTT
-,-,13,TRBJ2-2,TRBV9,CASSVGGAGSCFF,-
TRBD1,-,17,TRBJ2-7,TRBV10-3,CASRTDTGQVFSYEQYF,TGTGCCAGCAGGACCGACACGGGACAGGTATTCTCCTACGAGCAGTACTTC
-,few,13,TRBJ1-1,TRBV2,CASPGTGNTEAFF,TGTGCCAGCCCTGGGACGGGGAACACTGAAGCTTTCTTT
TRBD2,-,15,TRBJ2-7,TRBV10-3,CASSYSGTSGGRQYF,TGTGCCAGCAGTTACTCGGGGACTAGCGGGGGGCGGCAGTACTTC
TRBD1,-,14,TRBJ2-7,TRBV24-1,CATSDGTGDYEQYF,TGTGCCACCAGTGACGGGACAGGGGACTACGAGCAGTACTTC
-,-,15,TRBJ1-3,TRBV7-9,CASSLAAGSGNTIYF,TGTGCCAGCAGCTTAGCGGCGGGCTCTGGAAACACCATATATTTT
-,many,13,TRBJ2-5,TRBV24-1,CATAGQSQETQYF,TGTGCCACCGCGGGACAGTCCCAAGAGACCCAGTACTTC
-,-,15,TRBJ2-7,TRBV15,CATSSSAIQGGEQYF,TGTGCCACCAGCAGCTCCGCTATTCAGGGGGGCGAGCAGTACTTC
TRBD2,-,17,TRBJ2-6,TRBV10-3,CASSWTGGYTGANVLTF,TGTGCCAGCAGTTGGACGGGGGGGTACACCGGGGCCAACGTCCTGACTTTC